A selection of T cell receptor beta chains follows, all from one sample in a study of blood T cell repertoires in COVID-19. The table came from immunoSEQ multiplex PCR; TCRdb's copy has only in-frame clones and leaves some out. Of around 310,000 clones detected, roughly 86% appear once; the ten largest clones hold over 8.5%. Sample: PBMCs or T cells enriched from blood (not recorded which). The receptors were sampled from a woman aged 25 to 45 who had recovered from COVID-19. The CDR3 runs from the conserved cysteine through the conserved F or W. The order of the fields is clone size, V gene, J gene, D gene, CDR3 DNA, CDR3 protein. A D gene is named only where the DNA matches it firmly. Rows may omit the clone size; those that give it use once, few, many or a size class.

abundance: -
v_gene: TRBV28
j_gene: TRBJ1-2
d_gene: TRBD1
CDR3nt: TGTGCCAGCACTGGGGACAGTTCAAACTATGGCTACACCTTC
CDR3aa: CASTGDSSNYGYTF

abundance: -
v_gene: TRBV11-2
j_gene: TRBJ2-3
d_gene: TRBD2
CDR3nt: TGTGCCAGCAGCTTAGCGGAACAGGGACTAGCGGAATCTTTT
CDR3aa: CASSLAEQGLAESF

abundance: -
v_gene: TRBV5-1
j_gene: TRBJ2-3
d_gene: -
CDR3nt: TGCGCCAGCAGCTTGGGTCCCGGAGATACGCAGTATTTT
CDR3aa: CASSLGPGDTQYF

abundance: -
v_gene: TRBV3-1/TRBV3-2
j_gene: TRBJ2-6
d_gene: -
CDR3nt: TGTGCCAGCAGCCAAACAGGGTCTGGGGCCAACGTCCTGACTTTC
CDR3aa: CASSQTGSGANVLTF

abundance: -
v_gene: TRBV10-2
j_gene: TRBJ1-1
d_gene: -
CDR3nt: TGCGCCAGCAGTGAGGTTTTCTTTGGGGACCCGCCAGGGGTAGCTTTCTTT
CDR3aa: CASSEVFFGDPPGVAFF

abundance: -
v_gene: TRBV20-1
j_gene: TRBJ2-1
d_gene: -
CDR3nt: TGCAGTGCTAGTCCTGCCCAGCGGGTATACAATGAGCAGTTCTTC
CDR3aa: CSASPAQRVYNEQFF

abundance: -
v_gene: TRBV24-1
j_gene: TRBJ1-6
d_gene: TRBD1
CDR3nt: TGTGCCACCCAAGGGACAGGGGCGAATTCACCCCTCCACTTT
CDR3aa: CATQGTGANSPLHF

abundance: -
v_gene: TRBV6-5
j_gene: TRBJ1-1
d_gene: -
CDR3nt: TGTGCCAGCAATCCGACAGTAATGAACACTGAAGCTTTCTTT
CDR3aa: CASNPTVMNTEAFF

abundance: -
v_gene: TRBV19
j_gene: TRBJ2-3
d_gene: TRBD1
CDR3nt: TGTGCCAGTAGTCCTGGGGACAGGGAGGCAGATACGCAGTATTTT
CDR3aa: CASSPGDREADTQYF

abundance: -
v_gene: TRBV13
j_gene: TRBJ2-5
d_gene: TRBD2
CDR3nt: TGTGCCAGCAGCCCAGGACTAGCGGGAGGCATAGACCAAGAGACCCAGTACTTC
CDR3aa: CASSPGLAGGIDQETQYF

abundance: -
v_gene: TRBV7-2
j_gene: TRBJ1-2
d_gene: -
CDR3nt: TGTGCCAGCAGTCCTACAGGTTTATCCTATGGCTACACCTTC
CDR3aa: CASSPTGLSYGYTF

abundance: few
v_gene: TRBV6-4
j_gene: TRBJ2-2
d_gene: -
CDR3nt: TGTGCCAGCAGTGATAGTGAAACCGGGGAGCTGTTTTTT
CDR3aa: CASSDSETGELFF

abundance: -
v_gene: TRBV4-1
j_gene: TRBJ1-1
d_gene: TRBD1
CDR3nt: TGCGCCAGCAGCCAACAGTGGACAGGGAACACTGAAGCTTTCTTT
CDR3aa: CASSQQWTGNTEAFF

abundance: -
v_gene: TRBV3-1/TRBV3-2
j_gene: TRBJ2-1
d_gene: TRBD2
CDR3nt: TGTGCCAGCAGCCAACTACTAGCGGGAGTTATGGATGAGCAGTTCTTC
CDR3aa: CASSQLLAGVMDEQFF

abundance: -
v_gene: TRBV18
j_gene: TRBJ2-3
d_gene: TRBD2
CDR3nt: TGTGCCAGCTCACCAGTCGGACTAGCGGGAATCACAGATACGCAGTATTTT
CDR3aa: CASSPVGLAGITDTQYF

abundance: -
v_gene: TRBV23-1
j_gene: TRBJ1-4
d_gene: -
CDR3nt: TGCGCCAGCAGCCTAGGCCCGGGAACTAATGAAAAACTGTTTTTT
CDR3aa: CASSLGPGTNEKLFF

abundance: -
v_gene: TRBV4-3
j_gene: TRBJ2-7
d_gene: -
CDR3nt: TGCGCCAGCAGCCAAGACCGACAGAGCTCCTACGAGCAGTACTTC
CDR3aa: CASSQDRQSSYEQYF

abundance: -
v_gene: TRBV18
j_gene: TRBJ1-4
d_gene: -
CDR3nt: TGTGCCAGCTCACCAGCGACAGTAGGTGAAAAACTGTTTTTT
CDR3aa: CASSPATVGEKLFF

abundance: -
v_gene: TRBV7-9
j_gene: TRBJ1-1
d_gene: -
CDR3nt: TGTGCCAGCAGCTTAGCACCCAAGAGTGAAGCTTTCTTT
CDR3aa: CASSLAPKSEAFF

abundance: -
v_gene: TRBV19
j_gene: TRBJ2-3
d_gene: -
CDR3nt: TGTGCCAGTAGTATTAATCCCAGTAGCACAGATACGCAGTATTTT
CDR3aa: CASSINPSSTDTQYF

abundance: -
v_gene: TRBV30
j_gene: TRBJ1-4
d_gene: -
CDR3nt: TGTGCCTTCCCAATCGGGGGAGCGGCTAATGAAAAACTGTTTTTT
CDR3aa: CAFPIGGAANEKLFF

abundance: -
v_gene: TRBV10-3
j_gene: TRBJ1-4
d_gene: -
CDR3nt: TGTGCCATCAGCTCAATGAGTTCAACTAATGAAAAACTGTTTTTT
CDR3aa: CAISSMSSTNEKLFF

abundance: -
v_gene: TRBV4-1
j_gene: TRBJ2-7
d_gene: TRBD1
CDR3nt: TGCGCCAGCAGCCAAGAAACCTTAGGGACAGGGCGCCACGAGCAGTACTTC
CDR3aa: CASSQETLGTGRHEQYF

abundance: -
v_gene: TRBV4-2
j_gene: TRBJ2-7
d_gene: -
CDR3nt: TGTGCCAGCAGCCAAGCAGACAGATACGAGCAGTACTTC
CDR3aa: CASSQADRYEQYF

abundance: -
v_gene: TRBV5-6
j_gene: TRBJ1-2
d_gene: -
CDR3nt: TGTGCCAGCAGCCCGACAGACGACTATGGCTACACCTTC
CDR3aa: CASSPTDDYGYTF

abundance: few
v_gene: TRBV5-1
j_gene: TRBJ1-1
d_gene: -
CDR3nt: TGCGCCAGCAGCCTCCGTATTATGGCTAACACTGAAGCTTTCTTT
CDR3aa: CASSLRIMANTEAFF

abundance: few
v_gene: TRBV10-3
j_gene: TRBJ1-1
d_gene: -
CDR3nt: TGTGCCATCAGTGAGTCGCGGATTTTGAACACTGAAGCTTTCTTT
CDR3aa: CAISESRILNTEAFF

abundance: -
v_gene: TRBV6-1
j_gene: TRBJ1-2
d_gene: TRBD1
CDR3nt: TGTGCCAGCAGCGAAGGGGACAGTTCTTATGGCTACACCTTC
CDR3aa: CASSEGDSSYGYTF

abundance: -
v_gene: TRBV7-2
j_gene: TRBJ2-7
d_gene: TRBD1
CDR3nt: TGTGCCAGCAGCCCACCCGACAGGGTAGGTTCCTACGAGCAGTACTTC
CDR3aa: CASSPPDRVGSYEQYF

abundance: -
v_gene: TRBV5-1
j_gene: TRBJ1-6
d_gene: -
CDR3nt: TGCGCCAGCAGCTTCCACCAGGGGTACAATAATTCACCCCTCCACTTT
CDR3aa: CASSFHQGYNNSPLHF

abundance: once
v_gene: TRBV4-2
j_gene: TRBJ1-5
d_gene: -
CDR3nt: TGTGCCAGCAGCCAAGAGAAGGGTGGGGGGAATCAGCCCCAGCATTTT
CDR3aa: CASSQEKGGGNQPQHF